The clone carrying this T cell receptor (beta chain) was seen many times. Trimming cost V 6 bases and J 4 bases, with 12 bases left between them. Per the germline V gene, CDR1 is SGHTA and CDR2 is FQGNSA. The CDR3 consists of 14 residues. The data were taken from a study of T cells after yellow fever vaccination. Via MiXCR, TCRdb re-called the 5' RACE reads, giving one row per CDR3 protein. The sample has just under 600,000 distinct CDR3 sequences, about 13% seen once. The origin of this receptor is a man aged 25-45 years who received the YFV17D yellow fever vaccine. The specimen comprised PBMCs, sampled on the day of the yellow fever booster vaccination. The chain joins TRBV7-2 to TRBJ2-2, with D possibly matching TRBD2 (6 bases). The CDR3 nucleotides read TGTGCCAGCAGACGGGAGACGGGCACCGGGGAGCTGTTTTTT. Amino acid sequence: CASRRETGTGELFF. The variable domain in full, with the rest retrieved from reference TRBV7-2 and TRBJ2-2, is GAGVSQSPSNKVTEKGKDVELRCDPISGHTALYWYRQSLGQGLEFLIYFQGNSAPDKSGLPSDRFSAERTGGSVSTLTIQRTQQEDSAVYLCASRRETGTGELFFGEGSRLTVL.